This T cell receptor (beta chain) was recorded in a study of Graves' ophthalmopathy and Graves' hyperthyroidism. Amplifying from RNA transcripts, the study obtained TCR beta CDR3 regions. First-round RT-PCR used HTBI primers; second-round multiplex PCR followed. Each CDR3 protein is one row after TCRdb ran MiXCR on the multiplex PCR reads. This table has some 350,000 distinct CDR3 sequences, roughly a sixth appearing once. The CDR3 spans 15 residues. Trimming took off 5 bases at V and 0 bases at J, with 13 bases between the two ends. This clonotype was seen only once. This chain joins TRBV12-3 or TRBV12-4 and TRBJ1-1; a weak D match, TRBD1 (6 bases). Sequenced input: peripheral blood. The source is an adult woman with stable Graves' hyperthyroidism. CDR3 bases: TGTGCCAGCAGTCGAACAGGGATGGTGAACACTGAAGCTTTCTTT. Translation: CASSRTGMVNTEAFF.